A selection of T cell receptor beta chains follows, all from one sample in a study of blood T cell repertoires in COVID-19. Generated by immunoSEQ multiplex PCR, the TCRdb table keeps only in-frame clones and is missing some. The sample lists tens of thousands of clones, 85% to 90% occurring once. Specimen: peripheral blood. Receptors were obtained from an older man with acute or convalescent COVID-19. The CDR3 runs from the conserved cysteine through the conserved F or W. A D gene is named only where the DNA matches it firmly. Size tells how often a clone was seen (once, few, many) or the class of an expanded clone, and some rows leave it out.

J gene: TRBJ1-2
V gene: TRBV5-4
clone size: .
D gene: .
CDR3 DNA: TGTGCCAGCAGCTCAGACTCCGTATCTGGCTACACCTTC
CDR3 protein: CASSSDSVSGYTF

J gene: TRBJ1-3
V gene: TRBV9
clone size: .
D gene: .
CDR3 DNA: TGTGCCAGCAGCGTAGCTTCCAGGGATACTGGCAATTCTGGAAACACCATATATTTT
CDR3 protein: CASSVASRDTGNSGNTIYF

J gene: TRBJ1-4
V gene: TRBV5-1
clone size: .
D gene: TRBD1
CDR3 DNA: TGCGCCAGCAGTCCCTTAGCAGGGGGCGGTGAAAAACTGTTTTTT
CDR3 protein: CASSPLAGGGEKLFF

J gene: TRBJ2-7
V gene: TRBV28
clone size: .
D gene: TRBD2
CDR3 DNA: TGTGTATCTAGCGGCCTCTACGAGCAGTACTTC
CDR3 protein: CVSSGLYEQYF

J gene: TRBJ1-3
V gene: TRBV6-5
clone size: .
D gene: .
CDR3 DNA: TGTGCCAGCAGCCTCAGGGAAAACACCATATATTTT
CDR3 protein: CASSLRENTIYF

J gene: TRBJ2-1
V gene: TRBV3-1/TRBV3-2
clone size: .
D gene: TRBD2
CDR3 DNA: TGTGCCAGCAGCCATAGCGGGGAGCCCTACAATGAGCAGTTCTTC
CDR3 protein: CASSHSGEPYNEQFF

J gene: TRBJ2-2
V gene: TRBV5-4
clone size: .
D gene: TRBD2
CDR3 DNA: TGTGCCAGCAGTTTAGCGGGGGCCGCCGGGGAGCTGTTTTTT
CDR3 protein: CASSLAGAAGELFF

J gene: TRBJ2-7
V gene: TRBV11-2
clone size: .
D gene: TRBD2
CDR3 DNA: TGTGCCAGCAGCCCAGCGGGGGGGCGTTCCTACGAGCAGTACTTC
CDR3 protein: CASSPAGGRSYEQYF

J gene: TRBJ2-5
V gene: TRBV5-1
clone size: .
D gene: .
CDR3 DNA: TGCGCCAGCAGCTCGGGACATCGACAAGAGACCCAGTACTTC
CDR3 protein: CASSSGHRQETQYF

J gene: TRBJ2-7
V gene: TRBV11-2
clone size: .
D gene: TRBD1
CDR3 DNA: TGTGCCAGCAGCTTAGACCGGACAGGGGTCGGCTGGACCTACGAGCAGTACTTC
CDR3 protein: CASSLDRTGVGWTYEQYF

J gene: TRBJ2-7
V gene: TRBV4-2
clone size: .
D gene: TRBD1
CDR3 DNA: TGTGCCAGCAGCCACCCAGGGGACAGGGGCTACGAGCAGTACTTC
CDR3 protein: CASSHPGDRGYEQYF

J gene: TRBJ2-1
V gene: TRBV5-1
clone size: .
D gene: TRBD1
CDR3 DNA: TGCGCCAACAGCTCGAGGGGGCTCGGGAACAATGAGCAGTTCTTC
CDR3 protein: CANSSRGLGNNEQFF

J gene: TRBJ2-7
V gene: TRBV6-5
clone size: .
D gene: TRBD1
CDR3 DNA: TGTGCCAGCAACCCGGGACAGGGTCCCTACGAGCAGTACTTC
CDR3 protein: CASNPGQGPYEQYF

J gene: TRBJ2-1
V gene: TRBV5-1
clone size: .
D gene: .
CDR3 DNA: TGCGCCAGCAGCTTGGTGGGGCAGCCCTCCTACAATGAGCAGTTCTTC
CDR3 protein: CASSLVGQPSYNEQFF

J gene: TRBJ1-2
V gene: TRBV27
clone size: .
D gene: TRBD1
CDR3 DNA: TGTGCCAGCAGCCGTGCCGGACAGGGGGACTTTGGCTACACCTTC
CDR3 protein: CASSRAGQGDFGYTF

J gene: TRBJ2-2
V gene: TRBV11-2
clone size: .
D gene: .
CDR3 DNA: TGTGCCAGCAGCTTAGCGAGGAACACCGGGGAGCTGTTTTTT
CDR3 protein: CASSLARNTGELFF

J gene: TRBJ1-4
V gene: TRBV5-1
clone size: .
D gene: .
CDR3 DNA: TGCGCCAGCAGCTTGGGTCCCCAAGGGGGTCCTAATGAAAAACTGTTTTTT
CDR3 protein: CASSLGPQGGPNEKLFF

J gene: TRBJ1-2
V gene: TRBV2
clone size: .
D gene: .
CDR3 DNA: TGTGCCAGCAGTAGCAGGAACTATGGCTACACCTTC
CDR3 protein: CASSSRNYGYTF

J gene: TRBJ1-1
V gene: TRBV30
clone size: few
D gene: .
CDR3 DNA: TGTGCCTGGACCCGGAATAGGGGTGTGGTTACTGAAGCTTTCTTT
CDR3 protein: CAWTRNRGVVTEAFF

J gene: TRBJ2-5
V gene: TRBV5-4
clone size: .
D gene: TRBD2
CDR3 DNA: TGTGCCAGCAGCTCTCCACTAGCGGGGTACCAAGAGACCCAGTACTTC
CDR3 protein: CASSSPLAGYQETQYF

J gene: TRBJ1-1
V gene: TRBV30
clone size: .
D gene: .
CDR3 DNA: TGTGCCTGGAGTCCTCTCGTAGGGGACACTGAAGCTTTCTTT
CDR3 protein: CAWSPLVGDTEAFF

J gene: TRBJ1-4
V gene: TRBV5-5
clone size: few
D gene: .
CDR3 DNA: TGTGCCAGCAGCGACCGCATCGCCGAATACAGGCGCCCGAATGAAAAACTGTTTTTT
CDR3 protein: CASSDRIAEYRRPNEKLFF

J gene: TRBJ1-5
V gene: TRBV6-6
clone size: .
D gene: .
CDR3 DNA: TGTGCCAGCAGTTTTAGGGAAGGGACTCAGAAGCCCCAGCATTTT
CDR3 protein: CASSFREGTQKPQHF

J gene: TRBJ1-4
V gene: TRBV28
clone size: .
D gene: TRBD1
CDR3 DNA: TGTGCGGGACAGGGTGGGGAAAAACTGTTTTTT
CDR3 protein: CAGQGGEKLFF

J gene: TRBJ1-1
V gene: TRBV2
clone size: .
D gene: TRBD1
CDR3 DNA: TGTGCCAGCACACGACAGGGGGTGGTGAACACTGAAGCTTTCTTT
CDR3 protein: CASTRQGVVNTEAFF

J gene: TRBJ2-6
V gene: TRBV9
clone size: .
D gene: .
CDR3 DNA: TGTGCCAGCAGCGTAGACTACCGCGAACCTAGACCTGGGGCCAACGTCCTGACTTTC
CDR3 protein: CASSVDYREPRPGANVLTF

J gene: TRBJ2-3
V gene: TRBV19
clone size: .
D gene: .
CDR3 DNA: TGTGCCAGTACCTGGAGCGCCGAGGGAGATACGCAGTATTTT
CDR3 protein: CASTWSAEGDTQYF

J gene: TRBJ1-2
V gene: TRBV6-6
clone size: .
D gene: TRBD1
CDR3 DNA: TGTGCCACTCGAGCGGGACAGGGTAGGAAGAGCTATGGCTACACCTTC
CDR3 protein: CATRAGQGRKSYGYTF

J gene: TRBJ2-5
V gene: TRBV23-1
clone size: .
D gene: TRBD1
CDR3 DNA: TGCGCCAGCAGACGGACAGGGGGCCTCGAGACCCAGTACTTC
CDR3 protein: CASRRTGGLETQYF

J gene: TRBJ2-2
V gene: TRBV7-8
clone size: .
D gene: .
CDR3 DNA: TGTGCCAGCAGCCCGATTCGTCTAACCGGGGAGCTGTTTTTT
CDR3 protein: CASSPIRLTGELFF

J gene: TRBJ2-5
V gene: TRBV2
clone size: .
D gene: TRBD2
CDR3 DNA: TGTGCCAGCAGTTCTCGGACTAGCGGGGGTACGAAGACCCAGTACTTC
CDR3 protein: CASSSRTSGGTKTQYF

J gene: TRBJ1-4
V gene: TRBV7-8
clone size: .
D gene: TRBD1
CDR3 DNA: TGTGCCAGCAGCTTACCCCGGGACAGGGGCCTTCAGAGTGAAAAACTGTTTTTT
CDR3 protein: CASSLPRDRGLQSEKLFF

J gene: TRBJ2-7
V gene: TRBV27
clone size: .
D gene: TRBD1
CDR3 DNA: TGTGCCAGCAGTTTGTCTGGACAGGGGGCGTACGAGCAGTACTTC
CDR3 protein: CASSLSGQGAYEQYF

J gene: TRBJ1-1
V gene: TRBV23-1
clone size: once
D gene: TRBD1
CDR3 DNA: TGCGCCAGCATACGGACAGGGACCACTGAAGCTTTCTTT
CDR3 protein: CASIRTGTTEAFF

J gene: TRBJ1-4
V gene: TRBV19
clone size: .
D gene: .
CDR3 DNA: TGTGCCAGTACGCTGGGACTGAGTAATGAAAAACTGTTTTTT
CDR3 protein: CASTLGLSNEKLFF

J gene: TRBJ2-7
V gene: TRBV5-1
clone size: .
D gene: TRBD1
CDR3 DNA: TGCGCCAGCAGCCCGGGACAGGTTTTCGACTACGAGCAGTACTTC
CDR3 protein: CASSPGQVFDYEQYF

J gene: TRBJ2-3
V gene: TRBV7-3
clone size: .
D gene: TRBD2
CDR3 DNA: TGTGCCAGCAGCCCCGAGCGGGGGGGCACAGATACGCAGTATTTT
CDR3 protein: CASSPERGGTDTQYF

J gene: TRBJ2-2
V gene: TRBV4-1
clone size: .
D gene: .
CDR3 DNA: TGCGCCAGCAGCCCCCAGGGAAAGACGAACACCGGGGAGCTGTTTTTT
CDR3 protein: CASSPQGKTNTGELFF

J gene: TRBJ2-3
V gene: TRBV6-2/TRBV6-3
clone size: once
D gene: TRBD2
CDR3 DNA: TGTGCCAGCAGTCGACTAGCGGGGGAGACAGATACGCAGTATTTT
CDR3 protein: CASSRLAGETDTQYF

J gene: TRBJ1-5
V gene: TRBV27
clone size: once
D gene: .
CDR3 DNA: TGTGCCAGCAGACCTCAGGGCGGTAGCAATCAGCCCCAGCATTTT
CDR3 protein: CASRPQGGSNQPQHF

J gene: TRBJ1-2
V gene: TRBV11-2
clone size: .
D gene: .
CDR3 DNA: TGTGCCAGCGCCCTTAAACAGGGTCCGGGGAACTATGGCTACACCTTC
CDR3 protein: CASALKQGPGNYGYTF